Listed below are T cell receptor beta chains from one sample, sequenced in a study of T cell changes during pregnancy in multiple sclerosis. Libraries were prepared by immunoSEQ multiplex PCR; TCRdb keeps only in-frame clonotypes and omits some of them. The table records around 81,000 clones, around nine tenths of them present only once. The sample here was peripheral blood, taken after pregnancy. The receptors were sampled from a female donor in good health, enrolled as a control in a pregnancy study. The conserved cysteine and the conserved F or W are not part of the CDR3 here. A clone size is listed for some rows: how often the clone was seen (once, few, many), or a class if it is expanded.

-	TRBJ1-1	TRBV5-6	ASSIKQGRRNTEAF
-	TRBJ2-7	TRBV7-2	ASSVSGIFYEQY
-	TRBJ2-5	TRBV2	ASTTGHQNQETQY
-	TRBJ2-2	TRBV30	AWRLLGEDTGELF
-	TRBJ2-3	TRBV6-4	ASSDSGLAADTQY
-	TRBJ1-4	TRBV19	ASSDRLGEKLF
-	TRBJ1-3	TRBV5-6	ASSLKGGGNTIY
-	TRBJ2-7	TRBV6-5	ASRARDEQY
once	TRBJ2-1	TRBV7-9	ASHDRDRNNEQF
-	TRBJ2-1	TRBV28	ASSLTGSDEQF
-	TRBJ1-2	TRBV28	ASSSPSWQGNYGYT
-	TRBJ2-3	TRBV7-9	ASSSNRGRSTDTQY
-	TRBJ2-7	TRBV11-1	ASSSSGLAALGEQY
-	TRBJ1-2	TRBV25-1	ASSDPAGGARGYT
-	TRBJ1-3	TRBV18	ASSPPGRANPGNTIY
-	TRBJ1-1	TRBV2	ASRWGVRTEAF